The clone carrying this T cell receptor (beta chain) has just one count. This sample is part of a study of shared clonotypes between healthy human individuals. About the research overall: The donor group consisted of a couple of women and three men, aged 18 to 49. Researchers assigned three CD4 naive, three CD4 memory, two CD8 naive and one CD8 memory plate to each donor.

From CD4+ cells came CD45RA+ naive and CD45RA-negative memory subsets. The table came from immunoSEQ multiplex PCR; TCRdb's copy has only in-frame clones and leaves some out. The table includes about 980,000 clones, around three quarters detected once. The V gene lost 1 base and the J gene lost 7 bases, with 12 bases spanning the gap. This CDR3 region has 14 residues. Looked up from germline, CDR1 is SGHTA and CDR2 is FQGNSA. V and J are TRBV7-2 and TRBJ2-3; D not resolved. This receptor was obtained from a man aged 18 to 30 in good health. The sequencing input was memory CD4+ T cells sorted from blood. Subset: CD45RA-negative fraction. The CDR3 nucleotides read TGTGCCAGCAGCTTAGGAGAAATCAGGTATACGCAGTATTTT. The encoded protein is CASSLGEIRYTQYF. The whole variable domain, remainder taken from reference TRBV7-2 and TRBJ2-3, is GAGVSQSPSNKVTEKGKDVELRCDPISGHTALYWYRQSLGQGLEFLIYFQGNSAPDKSGLPSDRFSAERTGGSVSTLTIQRTQQEDSAVYLCASSLGEIRYTQYFGPGTRLTVL.